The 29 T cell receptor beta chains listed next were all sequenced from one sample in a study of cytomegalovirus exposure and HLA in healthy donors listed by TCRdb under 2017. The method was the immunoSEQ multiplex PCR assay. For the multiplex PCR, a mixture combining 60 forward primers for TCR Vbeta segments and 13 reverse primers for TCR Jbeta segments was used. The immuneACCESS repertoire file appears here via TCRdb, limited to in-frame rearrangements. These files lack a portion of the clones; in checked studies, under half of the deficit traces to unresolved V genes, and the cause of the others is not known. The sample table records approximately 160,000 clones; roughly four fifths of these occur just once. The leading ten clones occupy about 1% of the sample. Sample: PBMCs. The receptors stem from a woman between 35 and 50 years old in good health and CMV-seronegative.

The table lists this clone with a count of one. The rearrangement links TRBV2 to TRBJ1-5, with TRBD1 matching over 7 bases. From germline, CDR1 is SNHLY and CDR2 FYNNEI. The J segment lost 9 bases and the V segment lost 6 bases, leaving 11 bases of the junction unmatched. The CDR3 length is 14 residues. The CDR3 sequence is CASRGGAPGGPQHF. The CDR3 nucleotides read TGTGCCAGCAGAGGAGGAGCTCCAGGGGGGCCCCAGCATTTT.

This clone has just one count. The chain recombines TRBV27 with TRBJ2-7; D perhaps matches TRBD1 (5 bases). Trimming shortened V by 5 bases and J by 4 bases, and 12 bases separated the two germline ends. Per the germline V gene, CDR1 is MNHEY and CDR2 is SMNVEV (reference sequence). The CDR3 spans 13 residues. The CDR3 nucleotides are TGTGCCAGCAGTCCCCGACGGACATACGAGCAGTACTTC. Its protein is CASSPRRTYEQYF.

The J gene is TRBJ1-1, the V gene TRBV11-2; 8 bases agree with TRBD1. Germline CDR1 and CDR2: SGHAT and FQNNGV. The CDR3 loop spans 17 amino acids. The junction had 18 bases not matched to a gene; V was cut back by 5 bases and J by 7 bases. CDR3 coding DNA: TGTGCCAGCAGCACCCCCAGGGGGCGAGGAGGGTATGATGAAGCTTTCTTT. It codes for CASSTPRGRGGYDEAFF.

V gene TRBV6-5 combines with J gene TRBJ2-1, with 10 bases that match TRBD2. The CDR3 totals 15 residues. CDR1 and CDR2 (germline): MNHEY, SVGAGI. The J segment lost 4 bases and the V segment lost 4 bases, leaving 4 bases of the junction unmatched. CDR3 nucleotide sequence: TGTGCCAGCAGTTTAGGACTAGCGGAATACAATGAGCAGTTCTTC. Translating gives CASSLGLAEYNEQFF.

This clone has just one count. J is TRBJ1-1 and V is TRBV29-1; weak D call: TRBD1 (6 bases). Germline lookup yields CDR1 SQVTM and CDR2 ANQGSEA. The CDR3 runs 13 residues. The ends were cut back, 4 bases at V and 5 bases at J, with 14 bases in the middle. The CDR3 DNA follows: TGCAGCGTTGGAAACGGGGGGCGGACTGAAGCTTTCTTT. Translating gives CSVGNGGRTEAFF. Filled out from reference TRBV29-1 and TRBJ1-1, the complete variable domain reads SAVISQKPSRDICQRGTSLTIQCQVDSQVTMMFWYRQQPGQSLTLIATANQGSEATYESGFVIDKFPISRPNLTFSTLTVSNMSPEDSSIYLCSVGNGGRTEAFFGQGTRLTVV.

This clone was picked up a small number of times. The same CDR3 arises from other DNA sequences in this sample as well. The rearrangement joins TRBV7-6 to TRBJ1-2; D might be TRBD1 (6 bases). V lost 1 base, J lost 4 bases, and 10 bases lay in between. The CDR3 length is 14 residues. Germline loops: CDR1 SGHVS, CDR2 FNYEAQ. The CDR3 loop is CASSLGAGVYGYTF. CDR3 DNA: TGTGCCAGCAGCTTAGGGGCAGGGGTCTATGGCTACACCTTC.

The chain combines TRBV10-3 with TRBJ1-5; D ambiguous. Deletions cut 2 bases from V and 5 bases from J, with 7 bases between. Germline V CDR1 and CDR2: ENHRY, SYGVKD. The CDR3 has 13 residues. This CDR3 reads CAISEREDQPQHF. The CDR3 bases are TGTGCCATCAGTGAGAGGGAGGATCAGCCCCAGCATTTT.

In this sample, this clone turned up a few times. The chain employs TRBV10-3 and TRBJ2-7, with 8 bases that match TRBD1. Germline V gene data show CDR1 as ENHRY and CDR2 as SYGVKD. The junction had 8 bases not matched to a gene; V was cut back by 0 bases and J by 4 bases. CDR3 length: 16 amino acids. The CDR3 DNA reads TGTGCCATCAGTGAGTCCAACAGGGGGAATCGGTACGAGCAGTACTTC. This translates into CAISESNRGNRYEQYF.

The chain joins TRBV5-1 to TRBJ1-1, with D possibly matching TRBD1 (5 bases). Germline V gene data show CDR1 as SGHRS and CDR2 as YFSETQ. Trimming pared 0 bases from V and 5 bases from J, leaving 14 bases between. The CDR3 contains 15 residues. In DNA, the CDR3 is TGCGCCAGCAGCTTGGCCGCGGGGCTCGGGACTGAAGCTTTCTTT. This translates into CASSLAAGLGTEAFF.

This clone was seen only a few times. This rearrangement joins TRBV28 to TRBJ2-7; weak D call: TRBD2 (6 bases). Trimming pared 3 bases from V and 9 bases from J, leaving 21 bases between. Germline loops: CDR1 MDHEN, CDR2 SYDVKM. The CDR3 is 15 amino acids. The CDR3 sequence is CASSLGLQAGTGQYF. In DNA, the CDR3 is TGTGCCAGCAGTTTGGGACTGCAGGCCGGCACTGGGCAGTACTTC.

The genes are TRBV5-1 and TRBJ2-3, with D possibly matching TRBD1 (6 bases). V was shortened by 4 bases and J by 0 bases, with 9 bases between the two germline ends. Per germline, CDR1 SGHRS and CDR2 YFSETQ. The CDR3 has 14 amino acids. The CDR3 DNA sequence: TGCGCCAGCAGCACGGACAGAAGCACAGATACGCAGTATTTT. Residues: CASSTDRSTDTQYF.

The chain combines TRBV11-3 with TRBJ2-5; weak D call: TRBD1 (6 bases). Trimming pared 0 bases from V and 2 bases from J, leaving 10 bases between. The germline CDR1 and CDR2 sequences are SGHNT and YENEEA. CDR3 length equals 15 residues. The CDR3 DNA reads TGTGCCAGCAGCTTAGATTTTCAGGGGCAAGAGACCCAGTACTTC. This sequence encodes CASSLDFQGQETQYF.

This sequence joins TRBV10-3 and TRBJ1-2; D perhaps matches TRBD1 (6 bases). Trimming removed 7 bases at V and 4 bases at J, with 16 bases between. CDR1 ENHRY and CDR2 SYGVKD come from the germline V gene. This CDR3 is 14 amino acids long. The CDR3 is CAIKQGIGPYGYTF. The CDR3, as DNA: TGTGCCATCAAGCAGGGGATCGGTCCCTATGGCTACACCTTC.

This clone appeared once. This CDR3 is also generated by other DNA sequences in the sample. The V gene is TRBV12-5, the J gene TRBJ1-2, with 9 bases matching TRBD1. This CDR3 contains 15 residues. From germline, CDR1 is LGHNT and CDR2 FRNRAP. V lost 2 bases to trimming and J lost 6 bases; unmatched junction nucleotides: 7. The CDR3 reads CASGLFTGGADGYTF. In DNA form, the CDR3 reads TGTGCTAGTGGTTTGTTTACAGGGGGCGCGGATGGCTACACCTTC.

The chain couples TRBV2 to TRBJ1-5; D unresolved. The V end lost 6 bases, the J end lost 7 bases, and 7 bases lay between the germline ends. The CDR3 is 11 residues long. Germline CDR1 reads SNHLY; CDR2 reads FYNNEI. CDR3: CASSPPQPQHF. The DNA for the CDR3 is TGTGCCAGCAGCCCCCCGCAGCCCCAGCATTTT.

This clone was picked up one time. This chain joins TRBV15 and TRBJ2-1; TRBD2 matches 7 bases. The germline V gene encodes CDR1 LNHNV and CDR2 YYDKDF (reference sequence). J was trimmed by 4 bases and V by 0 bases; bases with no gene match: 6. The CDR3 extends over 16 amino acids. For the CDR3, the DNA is TGTGCCACCAGCAGAGATCCGGGGGAGGGGTACAATGAGCAGTTCTTC. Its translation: CATSRDPGEGYNEQFF.

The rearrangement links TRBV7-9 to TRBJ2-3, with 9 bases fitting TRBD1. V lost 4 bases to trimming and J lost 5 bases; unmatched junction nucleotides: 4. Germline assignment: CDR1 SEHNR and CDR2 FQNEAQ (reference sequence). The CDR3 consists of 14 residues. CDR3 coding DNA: TGTGCCAGCAGCTCGGACAGGGGCGGAGATACGCAGTATTTT. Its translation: CASSSDRGGDTQYF.

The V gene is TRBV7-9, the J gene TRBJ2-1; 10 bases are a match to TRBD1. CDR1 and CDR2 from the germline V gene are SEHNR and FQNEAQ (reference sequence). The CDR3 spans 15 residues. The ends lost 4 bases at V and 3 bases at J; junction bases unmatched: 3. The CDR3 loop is CASSSRDRGYNEQFF. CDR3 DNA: TGTGCCAGCAGCTCCCGGGACAGGGGCTACAATGAGCAGTTCTTC.

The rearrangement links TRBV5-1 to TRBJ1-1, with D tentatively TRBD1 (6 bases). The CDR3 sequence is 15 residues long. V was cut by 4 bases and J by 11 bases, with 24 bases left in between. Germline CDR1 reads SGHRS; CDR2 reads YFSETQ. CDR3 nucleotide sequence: TGCGCCAGCAGCCCGCAGAAGGGCCAGGGGAACGGGGCTTTCTTT. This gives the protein CASSPQKGQGNGAFF.

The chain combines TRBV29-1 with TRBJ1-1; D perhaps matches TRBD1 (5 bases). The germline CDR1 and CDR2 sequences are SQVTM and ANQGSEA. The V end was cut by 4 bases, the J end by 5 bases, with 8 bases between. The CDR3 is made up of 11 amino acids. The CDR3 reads CSVGRGTEAFF. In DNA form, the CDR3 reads TGCAGCGTTGGGAGGGGAACTGAAGCTTTCTTT. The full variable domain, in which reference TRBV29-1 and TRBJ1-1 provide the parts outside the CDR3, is SAVISQKPSRDICQRGTSLTIQCQVDSQVTMMFWYRQQPGQSLTLIATANQGSEATYESGFVIDKFPISRPNLTFSTLTVSNMSPEDSSIYLCSVGRGTEAFFGQGTRLTVV.

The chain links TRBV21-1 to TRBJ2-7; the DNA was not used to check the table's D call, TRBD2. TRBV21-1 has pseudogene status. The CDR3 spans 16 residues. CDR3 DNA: TGTGCCAGCAGCCCGGCTATTAAGAGGCCCCCCTACGAGCAGTACTTC. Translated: CASSPAIKRPPYEQYF.

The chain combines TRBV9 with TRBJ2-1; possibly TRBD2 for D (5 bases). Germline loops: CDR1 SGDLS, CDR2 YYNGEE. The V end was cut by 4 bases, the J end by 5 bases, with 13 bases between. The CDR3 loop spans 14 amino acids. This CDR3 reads CASSLSTRNNEQFF. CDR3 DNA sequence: TGTGCCAGCAGCCTAAGTACTAGAAACAATGAGCAGTTCTTC.

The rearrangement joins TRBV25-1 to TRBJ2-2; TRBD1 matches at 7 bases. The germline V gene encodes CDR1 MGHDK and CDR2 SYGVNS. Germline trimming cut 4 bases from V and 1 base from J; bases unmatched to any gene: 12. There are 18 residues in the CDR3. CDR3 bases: TGTGCCAGCAGTGCCTACCCCCTTACAGGGGTGAACACCGGGGAGCTGTTTTTT. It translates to CASSAYPLTGVNTGELFF.

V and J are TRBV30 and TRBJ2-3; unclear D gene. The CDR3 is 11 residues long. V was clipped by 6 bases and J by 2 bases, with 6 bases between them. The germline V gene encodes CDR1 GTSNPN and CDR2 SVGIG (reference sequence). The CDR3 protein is CACGFTDTQYF. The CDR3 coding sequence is TGTGCCTGCGGGTTCACAGATACGCAGTATTTT. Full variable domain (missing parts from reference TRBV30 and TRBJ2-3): SQTIHQWPATLVQPVGSPLSLECTVEGTSNPNLYWYRQAAGRGLQLLFYSVGIGQISSEVPQNLSASRPQDRQFILSSKKLLLSDSGFYLCACGFTDTQYFGPGTRLTVL.

CDR3 in DNA: TGTGCCAGCAGCTCTAGGCTCACCGGGGAGCTGTTTTTT. Translated, it gives CASSSRLTGELFF. The rearrangement uses TRBV11-2 and TRBJ2-2, with D hard to call. The CDR3 runs 13 residues. The germline V gene encodes CDR1 SGHAT and CDR2 FQNNGV. Trimming stripped 4 bases from V and 4 bases from J, with 7 bases between.

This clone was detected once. This CDR3 is CASSFPGQTPYEQYF. The CDR3 coding sequence is TGTGCCAGCAGTTTCCCGGGACAGACCCCCTACGAGCAGTACTTC. V is TRBV28 and J is TRBJ2-7; 7 nucleotides match TRBD1. With 3 bases clipped from V and 2 bases from J, the junction kept 7 bases outside the gene matches. This CDR3 is 15 amino acids long. CDR1 is MDHEN, CDR2 SYDVKM, per germline.

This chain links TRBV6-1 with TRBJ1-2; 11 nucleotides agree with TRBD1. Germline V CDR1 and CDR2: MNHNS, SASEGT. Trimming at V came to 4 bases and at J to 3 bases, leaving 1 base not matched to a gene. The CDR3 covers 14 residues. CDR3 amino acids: CASSGDRGDYGYTF. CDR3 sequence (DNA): TGTGCCAGCAGTGGGGACAGGGGGGACTATGGCTACACCTTC.

The CDR3 nucleotides are TGTGCCAGCACGGGAGCGAGAACAGATACGCAGTATTTT. Its protein product is CASTGARTDTQYF. The chain uses TRBV27 and TRBJ2-3; a weak D match, TRBD2 (6 bases). V lost 7 bases and J 3 bases, leaving 11 bases between the germline ends. Germline CDR1 and CDR2: MNHEY and SMNVEV (reference sequence). The CDR3 is made up of 13 amino acids.

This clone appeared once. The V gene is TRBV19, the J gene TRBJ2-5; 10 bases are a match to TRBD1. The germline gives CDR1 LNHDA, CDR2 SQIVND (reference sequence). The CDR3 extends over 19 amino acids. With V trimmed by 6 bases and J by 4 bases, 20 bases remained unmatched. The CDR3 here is CASSPGTGEDGHGGETQYF. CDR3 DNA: TGTGCCAGTAGCCCAGGGACAGGGGAGGACGGGCACGGCGGAGAGACCCAGTACTTC.